This T cell receptor (beta chain) was recorded in a study of patients and donors after allogeneic stem cell transplantation (dated by TCRdb to 2020 to 2021). The germline V gene (reference sequence) provides CDR1 LNHDA and CDR2 SQIVND. V gives up 5 bases and J gives up 5 bases, and the segment between their germline ends measures 15 bases. Inclusive of the bounding cysteine and phenylalanine, the CDR3 is 15 residues long. Left in the record is the CDR3 DNA by itself, 45 bases read in frame from the first base. Libraries were made using RT-PCR. Sequencing was performed on a NextSeq 550. TCRdb took the public reads, trimmed them with fastp at Q25, ran MiXCR for clone calling and kept in-frame beta chains. Under each unique CDR3 protein, matching rows form one entry showing the most common genes and DNA. The sample table lists about 960,000 distinct CDR3 sequences, about a sixth of them with a count of one. Together, the top ten hold around 6% of the sample.

For this clonotype: Its antigen is still unknown. No base quality information exists; no much larger clone differs at one position.

The chain employs TRBV19 and TRBJ2-2, with the D segment identity uncertain. The clonotype comes from a human donor who was either an allogeneic HSCT recipient or a stem cell or donor lymphocyte infusion donor (not recorded which). It is not recorded whose cells these are; they may come from a transplant donor. Sequenced: blood, either unsorted or a sorted T cell fraction (not recorded which). The CDR3 protein sequence reads: CASSQLTIRTGELFF. In nucleotides, the sequence is TGTGCCAGTAGTCAGCTGACGATTAGGACCGGGGAGCTGTTTTTT.